This passage covers 16 T cell receptor beta chains from one sample sequenced in a study of blood T cell repertoires in COVID-19. Sequencing used immunoSEQ multiplex PCR; TCRdb keeps in-frame clones, though not all of them. The profile shows around 100,000 clones, 87% of them singletons. The sequenced sample consisted of peripheral blood. The receptor source for this set is a man over 45 with acute or convalescent COVID-19.

About this clone itself: This sample includes further DNA sequences coding for the same CDR3. V is TRBV3-1 (or the pseudogene TRBV3-2) and J is TRBJ2-2; D unresolved. Germline CDR1 is LGHDT and CDR2 is YNNKEL (reference sequence). Trimming removed 2 bases at V and 4 bases at J, with 5 bases between. The CDR3 has 13 amino acids. The CDR3 sequence is CASSQSSTGELFF. DNA of the CDR3: TGTGCCAGCAGCCAATCGAGCACCGGGGAGCTGTTTTTT.

The chain recombines TRBV5-1 with TRBJ2-3, with D hard to call. This CDR3 spans 14 amino acids. The germline V and J ends were trimmed by 3 bases and 4 bases, with 12 bases remaining between them. Per germline, CDR1 SGHRS and CDR2 YFSETQ. In DNA form, the CDR3 reads TGCGCCAGCAGCTCCATGGGTAGCCCAGATACGCAGTATTTT. This encodes CASSSMGSPDTQYF. The whole variable domain, filled in from reference TRBV5-1 and TRBJ2-3, reads KAGVTQTPRYLIKTRGQQVTLSCSPISGHRSVSWYQQTPGQGLQFLFEYFSETQRNKGNFPGRFSGRQFSNSRSEMNVSTLELGDSALYLCASSSMGSPDTQYFGPGTRLTVL.

The chain has TRBV27 and TRBJ2-1; D uncertain. CDR3 size: 16 residues. Between the trimmed V and J ends, which lost 2 bases and 0 bases, there was a span of 11 bases. CDR1 and CDR2 from the germline V gene are MNHEY and SMNVEV (reference sequence). CDR3 in DNA: TGTGCCAGCAGTTTAGGTCGAATGAGCTCCTACAATGAGCAGTTCTTC. It yields the protein CASSLGRMSSYNEQFF.

This chain links TRBV2 with TRBJ1-5; 7 positions agree with TRBD1. Germline V gene data show CDR1 as SNHLY and CDR2 as FYNNEI. The V gene end was trimmed by 8 bases and the J gene end by 0 bases; junction bases not matched to a gene: 1. This CDR3 spans 13 amino acids. CDR3 residues: CASGTVSNQPQHF. The DNA of the CDR3 is TGTGCCAGCGGGACAGTTAGCAATCAGCCCCAGCATTTT. Filled out from reference TRBV2 and TRBJ1-5, the complete variable domain reads EPEVTQTPSHQVTQMGQEVILRCVPISNHLYFYWYRQILGQKVEFLVSFYNNEISEKSEIFDDQFSVERPDGSNFTLKIRSTKLEDSAMYFCASGTVSNQPQHFGDGTRLSIL.

The chain has TRBV15 and TRBJ1-1; D call uncertain. The CDR3 runs 13 residues. Germline lookup yields CDR1 LNHNV and CDR2 YYDKDF (reference sequence). Trimming shortened V by 4 bases and J by 5 bases, and 11 bases separated the two germline ends. The CDR3 region has the DNA TGTGCCACCAGCACCTTGCGGAGTACTGAAGCTTTCTTT. This codes for CATSTLRSTEAFF.

This chain uses TRBV6-5 with TRBJ2-2; perhaps TRBD2 as D (5 bases). The ends were cut back, 0 bases at V and 5 bases at J, with 10 bases in the middle. There are 15 residues in the CDR3. Per the germline V gene, CDR1 is MNHEY and CDR2 is SVGAGI. The DNA for the CDR3 is TGTGCCAGCAGTTACTCGATGGGGAGTACCGGGGAGCTGTTTTTT. Translating gives CASSYSMGSTGELFF.

The chain carries TRBV7-6 and TRBJ2-2; maybe TRBD2 (5 bases). Trimming removed 5 bases from V and 7 bases from J, with 17 bases in between. This CDR3 comprises 15 residues. From germline, CDR1 is SGHVS and CDR2 FNYEAQ. Written as DNA, the CDR3 is TGTGCCAGCAGCGCGAGGCCCGGGGATGGCGGGGAGCTGTTTTTT. Amino acids: CASSARPGDGGELFF.

The chain combines TRBV20-1 with TRBJ1-1; D may be TRBD1 (5 bases). CDR1 is DFQATT, CDR2 SNEGSKA, per germline (reference sequence). The ends were cut back, 3 bases at V and 7 bases at J, with 15 bases in the middle. This CDR3 comprises 13 residues. CDR3 sequence: CSASTQGLREAFF. The DNA for the CDR3 is TGCAGTGCTAGTACTCAGGGCCTCCGTGAAGCTTTCTTT.

The chain recombines TRBV5-1 with TRBJ2-1, with TRBD2 matching over 7 bases. The germline V gene has CDR1 SGHRS and CDR2 YFSETQ. J gave up 3 bases and V 6 bases, and 18 bases lay outside the gene matches. This CDR3 is 18 amino acids long. Here the CDR3 reads CASIDYSLAGDGYNEQFF. Here the CDR3 DNA reads TGCGCCAGCATTGATTATTCTCTTGCGGGAGACGGCTACAATGAGCAGTTCTTC.

In this sample, this clone turned up once. The chain has TRBV5-4 and TRBJ2-3; TRBD2 agrees at 7 bases. The germline V gene has CDR1 SGHNT and CDR2 YYREEE (reference sequence). The CDR3 spans 14 residues. J gave up 4 bases and V 0 bases, and 2 bases lay outside the gene matches. CDR3 region: CASSLVAGSDTQYF. CDR3 in DNA: TGTGCCAGCAGCTTGGTAGCGGGCTCAGATACGCAGTATTTT.

A single count supports this clone. The J gene is TRBJ2-6, the V gene TRBV27, with 10 bases lining up with TRBD1. CDR1 MNHEY and CDR2 SMNVEV come from the germline V gene (reference sequence). The CDR3 sequence is 17 residues long. After removal of 8 bases from V and 2 bases from J, the junction contained 9 bases not matched to a gene. CDR3 protein: CASGGGTGEPGANVLTF. The CDR3 DNA is TGTGCCAGCGGGGGAGGGACAGGGGAGCCTGGGGCCAACGTCCTGACTTTC.

The chain recombines TRBV3-1 (or the pseudogene TRBV3-2) with TRBJ2-7; 8 bases line up with TRBD2. V lost 6 bases, J lost 1 base, and 11 bases stayed unmatched. Germline CDR1 reads LGHDT; CDR2 reads YNNKEL (reference sequence). The CDR3 has 16 residues. This CDR3 is CASRPVWTSPSYEQYF. The CDR3 DNA sequence: TGTGCCAGCAGACCTGTGTGGACTAGCCCTTCCTACGAGCAGTACTTC.

The chain couples TRBV20-1 to TRBJ2-2; 10 nucleotides agree with TRBD2. V lost 3 bases to trimming and J lost 9 bases; unmatched junction nucleotides: 4. This CDR3 contains 13 residues. Per the germline V gene, CDR1 is DFQATT and CDR2 is SNEGSKA (reference sequence). The CDR3 DNA follows: TGCAGTGCTAGTAGCGGGAGGCACCGGGAGCTGTTTTTT. Protein sequence: CSASSGRHRELFF.

The CDR3 DNA reads as TGTGCCAGCAGGGGGGACAGCTACGAGCAGTACTTC. Translating gives CASRGDSYEQYF. The V gene is TRBV7-6, the J gene TRBJ2-7; 7 bases align to TRBD1. This CDR3 has 12 amino acids. The J segment lost 3 bases and the V segment lost 6 bases, leaving 2 bases of the junction unmatched. The germline gives CDR1 SGHVS, CDR2 FNYEAQ.

V usage is TRBV12-3 or TRBV12-4 and J usage is TRBJ2-3; 7 bases match TRBD2. V shed 8 bases, J shed 0 bases, and the junction held 2 bases outside the gene matches. This CDR3 is 13 amino acids long. The CDR3 here is CASGRASTDTQYF. The CDR3 coding sequence is TGTGCCAGCGGGAGGGCCAGCACAGATACGCAGTATTTT.

A remark on this clone: Other DNA sequences from this sample encode an identical CDR3 as well. V and J are TRBV7-8 and TRBJ2-1; TRBD1 might be the D (5 bases). Trimming cost V 1 base and J 0 bases, with 10 bases left between them. CDR3 length: 16 amino acids. In germline, CDR1 is SGHVS, CDR2 FQNEAQ. CDR3 region: CASSLESGSSYNEQFF. In DNA, the CDR3 is TGTGCCAGCAGCTTAGAGTCAGGGTCCTCCTACAATGAGCAGTTCTTC.